These 21 T cell receptor beta chains originate from one sample sequenced in a study of shared clonotypes between healthy human individuals. Assay used: immunoSEQ multiplex PCR; TCRdb lists only in-frame clones, some missing. Of about 2.1 million clones in the sample, roughly 95% were seen once. Naive-designated CD8 cells lacked CD45RO, were positively enriched for CCR7, and omitted terminally differentiated effector memory CD45RA+ cells. The sample comprised naive CD8+ T cells from PBMCs. These receptors were collected from a man between 18 and 29 years old in good health. Some clones in this sample may be carry-over from other donors' samples.

The chain uses TRBV7-9 and TRBJ2-5; no firm D call. Trimming removed 10 bases at V and 2 bases at J, with 14 bases between. Germline lookup yields CDR1 SEHNR and CDR2 FQNEAQ (reference sequence). This CDR3 is 13 amino acids long. DNA for the CDR3: TGTGCCAACCCATTTGAACCTCAAGAGACCCAGTACTTC. Its translation is CANPFEPQETQYF.

This chain joins TRBV29-1 and TRBJ1-2; no reliable D call. The germline V gene encodes CDR1 SQVTM and CDR2 ANQGSEA. Trimming took off 2 bases at V and 2 bases at J, with 3 bases between the two ends. The CDR3 extends over 11 amino acids. The CDR3 loop reads CSVESNYGYTF. The CDR3 bases are TGCAGCGTTGAATCCAACTATGGCTACACCTTC.

The V call is TRBV10-2, the J call TRBJ1-4, with D possibly matching TRBD1 (5 bases). The CDR3 has 16 residues. Germline V lookup: CDR1 WSHSY, CDR2 SAAADI. The germline V and J ends were trimmed by 4 bases and 8 bases, with 20 bases remaining between them. The CDR3 spells CASSARPGRVGEKLFF. The CDR3 coding sequence is TGCGCCAGCAGTGCCCGCCCGGGCAGGGTAGGGGAAAAACTGTTTTTT.

This chain connects TRBV27 to TRBJ1-1, with 7 bases aligning to TRBD1. The germline V gene encodes CDR1 MNHEY and CDR2 SMNVEV (reference sequence). Trimming took 2 bases from V and 7 from J; bases not matched to a gene: 7. There are 14 residues in the CDR3. CDR3 nucleotides: TGTGCCAGCAGTTTAGCAGGGGGGCCTCGTGAAGCTTTCTTT. It codes for CASSLAGGPREAFF.

The chain is built from TRBV19 and TRBJ2-1; TRBD2 matches 11 bases. Germline V gives CDR1 LNHDA, CDR2 SQIVND (reference sequence). Trimming removed 6 bases from V and 1 base from J; junction bases left unmatched: 5. The CDR3 consists of 16 residues. CDR3 coding DNA: TGTGCCAGTAGGACTAGCGGGATATCATCCTACAATGAGCAGTTCTTC. Translating it yields CASRTSGISSYNEQFF.

The chain carries TRBV7-3 and TRBJ1-1, with D maybe TRBD1 (6 bases). CDR1 is SGHTA, CDR2 FQGTGA, per germline. The CDR3 contains 14 residues. The V and J ends lost 5 bases and 5 bases respectively, with 15 bases between them. The CDR3 nucleotides read TGTGCCAGCAGCCCGAAAACAGGGAGGACTGAAGCTTTCTTT. Encoded protein: CASSPKTGRTEAFF.

CDR3 loop: CASSPRSANYGYTF. The CDR3 nucleotides are TGTGCCAGCAGCCCCCGGAGCGCTAACTATGGCTACACCTTC. The rearrangement uses TRBV11-1 and TRBJ1-2; D unclear. The CDR3 sequence is 14 residues long. V lost 5 bases, J lost 0 bases, and 10 bases lay in between. Germline V lookup: CDR1 SGHAT, CDR2 FQDESV (reference sequence).

The chain links TRBV7-9 to TRBJ2-1; D remains ambiguous. CDR3 length equals 12 residues. The germline V and J ends were trimmed by 4 bases and 5 bases, with 6 bases remaining between them. Germline CDR1 is SEHNR and CDR2 is FQNEAQ (reference sequence). The CDR3 DNA follows: TGTGCCAGCAGCTATTACAACAATGAGCAGTTCTTC. It is translated as CASSYYNNEQFF.

The gene calls are TRBV10-1 and TRBJ2-1, with 7 bases identical to TRBD2. The CDR3 sequence is 12 residues long. V lost 5 bases, J lost 7 bases, and 2 bases stayed unmatched. Germline CDR1 and CDR2: WNHNN and SYGVQD (reference sequence). CDR3 in amino acids: CASSNSGNEQFF. In DNA, the CDR3 is TGCGCCAGCAGTAATAGCGGGAATGAGCAGTTCTTC.

V is TRBV28 and J is TRBJ2-3, with TRBD2 matching over 11 bases. With V trimmed by 2 bases and J by 3 bases, 4 bases remained unmatched. CDR1 is MDHEN and CDR2 is SYDVKM in the germline V gene. This CDR3 contains 16 residues. CDR3 coding DNA: TGTGCCAGCAGTTTAACACTAGCGGGAGCTACAGATACGCAGTATTTT. Translated, it gives CASSLTLAGATDTQYF.

A note on this clone: Other nucleotide sequences in the sample specify the same CDR3. V is TRBV27 and J is TRBJ2-2; D remains ambiguous. The CDR3 runs to 12 residues. Per the germline V gene, CDR1 is MNHEY and CDR2 is SMNVEV (reference sequence). V lost 6 bases and J lost 3, with 5 bases in between. This CDR3 is CASSLDTGELFF. The CDR3 coding sequence is TGTGCCAGCAGCTTAGACACCGGGGAGCTGTTTTTT.

The J gene is TRBJ1-1, the V gene TRBV27, with a weak D call TRBD1 (5 bases). This CDR3 is built from 15 residues. CDR1 and CDR2 from the germline V gene are MNHEY and SMNVEV (reference sequence). V dropped 6 bases and J dropped 2 bases, with 16 bases sitting between them. The CDR3 sequence: CASRQPGGGNTEAFF. The CDR3 DNA reads TGTGCCAGCAGACAACCGGGGGGGGGAAACACTGAAGCTTTCTTT.

This chain joins TRBV4-3 and TRBJ2-3; possibly TRBD2 for D (6 bases). The germline gives CDR1 LGHNA, CDR2 YSLEER. V was trimmed by 1 base and J by 2 bases, leaving 10 bases between them. The CDR3 covers 15 residues. This chain's CDR3 is CASSQGTTPTDTQYF. The CDR3 nucleotides are TGCGCCAGCAGCCAAGGGACTACCCCCACAGATACGCAGTATTTT.

The V gene is TRBV7-2, the J gene TRBJ2-7, with no clear D. V gave up 1 base and J gave up 7 bases, with 14 bases separating them. The germline CDR1 and CDR2 sequences are SGHTA and FQGNSA. The CDR3 sequence is 14 residues long. The CDR3 DNA follows: TGTGCCAGCAGCTTAGTGGGCAGGTCGGAAGAGCAGTACTTC. This translates into CASSLVGRSEEQYF.

This chain connects TRBV28 to TRBJ2-7, with TRBD2 matching over 10 bases. CDR3 size: 15 residues. In germline, CDR1 is MDHEN, CDR2 SYDVKM. V was pared by 8 bases and J by 3 bases, with 10 bases of the junction left unmatched. CDR3 region: CASRIFEREGYEQYF. In DNA form, the CDR3 reads TGTGCCAGCCGTATTTTCGAGCGGGAGGGCTACGAGCAGTACTTC.

The chain links TRBV2 to TRBJ2-7; TRBD1 matches 9 bases. Germline assignment: CDR1 SNHLY and CDR2 FYNNEI. The CDR3 runs 17 residues. V dropped 2 bases and J dropped 3; count of bases not matched to a gene: 11. In DNA form, the CDR3 reads TGTGCCAGCAGTGAAAGTTTCGTGGACAGGGGATTCTACGAGCAGTACTTC. Translating it yields CASSESFVDRGFYEQYF.

The J gene is TRBJ1-4, the V gene TRBV7-9, with no clear D. V was trimmed by 2 bases and J by 4 bases, leaving 8 bases between them. Germline CDR1 SEHNR, CDR2 FQNEAQ (reference sequence). CDR3 length: 14 amino acids. The CDR3 DNA reads as TGTGCCAGCAGCTTACGGGGAGTTAATGAAAAACTGTTTTTT. This codes for CASSLRGVNEKLFF.

This rearrangement joins TRBV9 to TRBJ2-2, with TRBD2 matching over 8 bases. The CDR3 has 18 amino acids. The germline gives CDR1 SGDLS, CDR2 YYNGEE. Losses at the gene ends were 2 bases for V and 5 bases for J; bases not matched to a gene: 14. In DNA, the CDR3 is TGTGCCAGCAGCGTGACAGTTGACTACGGCGGGAGGACCGGGGAGCTGTTTTTT. Translation: CASSVTVDYGGRTGELFF.

This chain uses TRBV10-3 with TRBJ2-3, with unresolved D. Germline-derived CDR1 and CDR2 are ENHRY and SYGVKD. Trimming shortened V by 2 bases and J by 0 bases, and 3 bases separated the two germline ends. The CDR3 has 13 residues. CDR3 loop: CAISEPSTDTQYF. In DNA, the CDR3 is TGTGCCATCAGTGAGCCTAGCACAGATACGCAGTATTTT.

The CDR3 protein is CAWSVVPSSYEQYF. The CDR3 region has the DNA TGTGCCTGGAGTGTAGTCCCGAGCTCCTACGAGCAGTACTTC. The genes are TRBV30 and TRBJ2-7; D unresolved. The CDR3 extends over 14 amino acids. Germline loops: CDR1 GTSNPN, CDR2 SVGIG (reference sequence). The germline V and J ends were trimmed by 0 bases and 0 bases, with 9 bases remaining between them.

This clone showed up just once. V is TRBV27 and J is TRBJ1-2, with a tentative D call TRBD1 (6 bases). Deletions cut 5 bases from V and 3 bases from J, with 10 bases between. The CDR3 extends over 13 amino acids. Per germline, CDR1 MNHEY and CDR2 SMNVEV (reference sequence). CDR3 protein: CASSEGQHYGYTF. CDR3 nucleotide sequence: TGTGCCAGCAGTGAAGGACAGCACTATGGCTACACCTTC.